Presented here are 10 T cell receptor beta chains from one specimen sequenced in a study of PD-1 blockade in classical Hodgkin lymphoma. Every patient relapsed after autologous stem cell transplantation, and brentuximab vedotin exposure varied. Repertoires were generated with immunoSEQ multiplex PCR, while TCRdb's copy carries only in-frame clones and drops some. The sample has 84,000 or so clones; about nine tenths are singletons. The sample here was peripheral blood mononuclear cells (PBMCs), taken before the second cycle of nivolumab. The receptors derive from a human donor with classical Hodgkin lymphoma.

This clone was detected only a few times. The J gene is TRBJ2-7, the V gene TRBV5-3; D might be TRBD1 (5 bases). TRBV5-3 is filed as an ORF, its function uncertain. The CDR3 covers 15 residues. The V end was cut by 1 base, the J end by 3 bases, with 14 bases between. DNA of the CDR3: TGTGCCAGAAGCTTGAAGGGGCCCGTTGGCTACGAGCAGTACTTC. Translation: CARSLKGPVGYEQYF.

The J gene is TRBJ1-2, the V gene TRBV6-5; no definite D call. Germline loops: CDR1 MNHEY, CDR2 SVGAGI. The V end was cut by 0 bases, the J end by 0 bases, with 8 bases between. The CDR3 is 15 amino acids. The CDR3 region is CASSYSPGANYGYTF. For the CDR3, the DNA is TGTGCCAGCAGTTACTCCCCGGGAGCTAACTATGGCTACACCTTC.

The chain carries TRBV10-3 and TRBJ2-3; 12 nucleotides match TRBD2. In germline, CDR1 is ENHRY, CDR2 SYGVKD. Losses at the gene ends were 3 bases for V and 0 bases for J; bases not matched to a gene: 4. The CDR3 consists of 17 residues. The CDR3 DNA is TGTGCCATCAGTGATTGGACTAGCGGGGTTAGCACAGATACGCAGTATTTT. This encodes CAISDWTSGVSTDTQYF.

This chain uses TRBV28 with TRBJ2-5, with a possible D match to TRBD2 (6 bases). Per germline, CDR1 MDHEN and CDR2 SYDVKM. Deletions cut 5 bases from V and 2 bases from J, with 15 bases between. This CDR3 region has 15 residues. CDR3 bases: TGTGCCAGCAGTCCACCGGGGGTGAGACAAGAGACCCAGTACTTC. Its translation is CASSPPGVRQETQYF.

The chain combines TRBV5-1 with TRBJ2-1, with TRBD2 matching 14 bases. CDR3 length equals 17 residues. Germline assignment: CDR1 SGHRS and CDR2 YFSETQ. V was clipped by 3 bases and J by 7 bases; unmatched bases: 9. In nucleotides, the CDR3 is TGCGCCAGCAGCTCGGGACTAGCGGGAGTCTGGTGGAATGAGCAGTTCTTC. It is translated as CASSSGLAGVWWNEQFF.

The chain is built from TRBV9 and TRBJ2-7, with 8 nucleotides matching TRBD1. The CDR3 covers 14 residues. Per the germline V gene, CDR1 is SGDLS and CDR2 is YYNGEE. With 3 bases clipped from V and 1 base from J, the junction kept 3 bases outside the gene matches. CDR3 bases: TGTGCCAGCAGCGAATGGACAGGGTCCTACGAGCAGTACTTC. Protein sequence: CASSEWTGSYEQYF.

Worth noting for this clone: Mismatch with germline at one junction end may stem from a read error. This rearrangement joins TRBV5-1 to TRBJ1-4, with 9 bases lining up with TRBD1. The length of the CDR3 is 16 residues. The V gene's germline CDR1 is SGHRS and CDR2 YFSETQ. The CDR3 DNA follows: TGCGCCAGCAGCTTCAACCAACAGGGGGCAGGGGAAAAACTGGTTTTT. Translated, it gives CASSFNQQGAGEKLVF.

This clone was found once. V gene TRBV5-1 combines with J gene TRBJ1-2; D may be TRBD1 (5 bases). This CDR3 contains 15 residues. The ends were cut back, 3 bases at V and 0 bases at J, with 12 bases in the middle. In germline, CDR1 is SGHRS, CDR2 YFSETQ. The CDR3 is CASSWGRETNYGYTF. The CDR3 coding sequence is TGCGCCAGCAGCTGGGGCAGGGAGACTAACTATGGCTACACCTTC.

The chain uses TRBV6-1 and TRBJ1-5, with 7 positions matching TRBD1. V was pared by 7 bases and J by 1 base, with 4 bases of the junction left unmatched. CDR1 and CDR2 from the germline V gene are MNHNS and SASEGT. The CDR3 has 14 residues. Here the CDR3 DNA reads TGTGCCAGCACGGGACAGTGGAGCAATCAGCCCCAGCATTTT. Translated, it gives CASTGQWSNQPQHF.

The V call is TRBV30, the J call TRBJ1-1; possible D gene TRBD1, 6 bases. In germline, CDR1 is GTSNPN, CDR2 SVGIG (reference sequence). The length of the CDR3 is 15 residues. Trimming took 5 bases from V and 5 from J, leaving 21 bases between them. The DNA of the CDR3 is TGTGCCTGGGGGGACTTCTTCAGGGGTAGGACTGAAGCTTTCTTT. Residues: CAWGDFFRGRTEAFF.